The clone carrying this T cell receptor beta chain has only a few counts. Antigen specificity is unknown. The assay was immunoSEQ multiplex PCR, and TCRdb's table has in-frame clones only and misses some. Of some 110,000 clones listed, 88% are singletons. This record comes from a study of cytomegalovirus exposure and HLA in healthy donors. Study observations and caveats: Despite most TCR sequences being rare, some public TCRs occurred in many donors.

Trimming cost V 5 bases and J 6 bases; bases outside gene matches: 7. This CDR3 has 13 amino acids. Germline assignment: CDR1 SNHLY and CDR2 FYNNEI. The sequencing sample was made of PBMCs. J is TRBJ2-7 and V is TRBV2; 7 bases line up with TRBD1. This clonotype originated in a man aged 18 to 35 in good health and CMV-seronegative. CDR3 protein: CASSLPTGSEQYF. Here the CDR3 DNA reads TGTGCCAGCAGTCTACCGACAGGGTCCGAGCAGTACTTC.